These 21 T cell receptor beta chains originate from one sample sequenced in a study of immune evolution from preneoplasia to lung adenocarcinoma. Measured with immunoSEQ multiplex PCR; TCRdb has only the in-frame clones, and not every one. The sample carries some 7,200 clones, 60% to 85% recorded once. Sequenced sample: FFPE adjacent normal lung tissue. These receptors were collected from a person aged 70 to 85 with lung adenocarcinoma.

The V gene is TRBV6-1, the J gene TRBJ1-5; D possibly corresponds to TRBD1 (6 bases). This CDR3 has 14 residues. Germline lookup yields CDR1 MNHNS and CDR2 SASEGT. The CDR3 spells CATGGDNFNQPQHF. The CDR3 nucleotides are TGTGCGACAGGCGGGGATAATTTCAATCAGCCCCAGCATTTT.

This chain connects TRBV11-2 to TRBJ2-1; the D gene is possibly TRBD1 (6 bases). Germline-derived CDR1 and CDR2 are SGHAT and FQNNGV. This CDR3 has 15 residues. With 5 bases removed from V and 5 bases from J, the gap between germline ends came to 16 bases. CDR3 sequence (DNA): TGTGCCAGCAGCCTCGGGTCAGGGGCCCACAATGAGCAGTTCTTC. Translation gives CASSLGSGAHNEQFF.

The chain recombines TRBV7-8 with TRBJ1-5, with 9 bases fitting TRBD1. The germline V gene encodes CDR1 SGHVS and CDR2 FQNEAQ. The CDR3 consists of 14 residues. V gave up 4 bases and J gave up 5 bases; unmatched junction bases: 3. The DNA of the CDR3 is TGTGCCAGCAGCTGGACAGGGGTGGATCAGCCCCAGCATTTT. Protein product: CASSWTGVDQPQHF.

Only a few counts were recorded for this clone. This chain joins TRBV4-1 and TRBJ1-2; D possibly corresponds to TRBD1 (6 bases). V was cut by 1 base and J by 7 bases, with 16 bases left in between. In germline, CDR1 is MGHRA, CDR2 YSYEKL. The length of the CDR3 is 15 residues. DNA for the CDR3: TGCGCCAGCAGCCAAGTCGGGGACAAGTTTGGTGGCTACACCTTC. The encoded protein is CASSQVGDKFGGYTF.

Written as DNA, the CDR3 is TGTGCCATCAGTGGGACAGGGTCCATTCGCCAAGAGACCCAGTACTTC. Translated, it gives CAISGTGSIRQETQYF. V usage is TRBV10-3 and J usage is TRBJ2-5; TRBD1 matches at 8 bases. This CDR3 is built from 16 residues. Germline lookup yields CDR1 ENHRY and CDR2 SYGVKD. V was pared by 4 bases and J by 1 base, with 8 bases of the junction left unmatched.

J is TRBJ2-3 and V is TRBV29-1, with D perhaps matching TRBD1 (6 bases). This CDR3 comprises 14 residues. CDR1 is SQVTM and CDR2 is ANQGSEA in the germline V gene. Trimming removed 4 bases at V and 1 base at J, with 12 bases between. CDR3 residues: CSVAEDRRTDTQYF. The DNA of the CDR3 is TGCAGCGTTGCTGAGGACAGACGCACAGATACGCAGTATTTT.

This clone appeared once. The rearrangement uses TRBV25-1 and TRBJ1-2, with D hard to call. Per germline, CDR1 MGHDK and CDR2 SYGVNS. Trimming took off 4 bases at V and 2 bases at J, with 8 bases between the two ends. CDR3 length: 13 amino acids. The CDR3 protein is CASSVSHNYGYTF. The CDR3 region has the DNA TGTGCCAGCAGTGTTTCGCACAACTATGGCTACACCTTC.

The V call is TRBV19, the J call TRBJ1-1; 7 bases are shared with TRBD1. Looked up from germline, CDR1 is LNHDA and CDR2 is SQIVND (reference sequence). Trimming removed 5 bases from V and 3 bases from J; junction bases left unmatched: 9. The CDR3 sequence is 15 residues long. The chain's CDR3 is CASSSPLTGDTEAFF. The CDR3 DNA follows: TGTGCCAGTAGTTCACCCCTCACAGGGGACACTGAAGCTTTCTTT.

The chain carries TRBV28 and TRBJ1-1, with 10 bases lining up with TRBD1. Trimming at V came to 6 bases and at J to 6 bases, leaving 7 bases not matched to a gene. Germline loops: CDR1 MDHEN, CDR2 SYDVKM. This CDR3 is 14 amino acids long. CDR3 bases: TGTGCCAGCAGGACAGGGGGCGCGACTGCTGAAGCTTTCTTT. Translated, it gives CASRTGGATAEAFF.

The V and J genes are TRBV18 and TRBJ1-3; D gene uncertain. CDR1 KGHSH and CDR2 LQKENI come from the germline V gene. The CDR3 sequence is 15 residues long. V shed 3 bases and J shed 0 bases, with 9 bases lying between them. The CDR3 reads CASSPGLPSGNTIYF. The CDR3 DNA is TGTGCCAGCTCACCCGGACTGCCCTCTGGAAACACCATATATTTT.

About this clone: At one boundary the junction diverges from the germline segment, which might be a read error. This chain links TRBV7-7 with TRBJ2-5, with TRBD2 identical over 12 bases. The CDR3 contains 16 residues. Germline V gene data show CDR1 as SSHAT and CDR2 as FNYEAQ (reference sequence). CDR3 residues: CASSETLAGGQETQYF. The CDR3, as DNA: TGTGCTAGCAGCGAAACCCTAGCGGGGGGGCAAGAGACCCAGTACTTC. The variable domain in full, with the rest retrieved from reference TRBV7-7 and TRBJ2-5, is GAGVSQSPRYKVTKRGQDVTLRCDPISSHATLYWYQQALGQGPEFLTYFNYEAQPDKSGLPSDRFSAERPEGSISTLTIQRTEQRDSAMYRCASSETLAGGQETQYFGPGTRLLVL.

This chain links TRBV5-1 with TRBJ1-1, with D maybe TRBD1 (6 bases). V lost 5 bases, J lost 4 bases, and 12 bases lay in between. The CDR3 runs to 13 residues. Germline-derived CDR1 and CDR2 are SGHRS and YFSETQ. CDR3 nucleotides: TGCGCCAGCAGGAACAGGGTCACCACTGAAGCTTTCTTT. This translates into CASRNRVTTEAFF.

V is TRBV5-5 and J is TRBJ2-1; weak D call: TRBD2 (6 bases). V dropped 2 bases and J dropped 5 bases, with 11 bases sitting between them. Germline V gene lookup returns CDR1 SGHKS and CDR2 YYEKEE (reference sequence). The CDR3 is made up of 14 amino acids. The CDR3 DNA reads as TGTGCCAGCAGCTTTCTGGGGGGACACAATGAGCAGTTCTTC. Translating gives CASSFLGGHNEQFF.

The chain's CDR3 is CASRLGASGSTDTQYF. In DNA form, the CDR3 reads TGTGCCAGCAGACTAGGGGCTAGCGGAAGCACAGATACGCAGTATTTT. The rearrangement links TRBV7-2 to TRBJ2-3, with TRBD2 matching over 7 bases. Trimming cost V 6 bases and J 0 bases; bases outside gene matches: 9. CDR3 length equals 16 residues. Looked up from germline, CDR1 is SGHTA and CDR2 is FQGNSA.

This clone came up a few times. The rearrangement joins TRBV6-6 to TRBJ2-5; D gene ambiguous. Per germline, CDR1 MNHNY and CDR2 SVGAGI (reference sequence). V gave up 2 bases and J gave up 2 bases, with 3 bases separating them. The CDR3 runs 12 residues. This chain's CDR3 is CASSYLQETQYF. CDR3 nucleotide sequence: TGTGCCAGCAGTTACCTTCAAGAGACCCAGTACTTC.

This clone was picked up one time. This chain uses TRBV30 with TRBJ2-7, with D unresolved. The germline V gene encodes CDR1 GTSNPN and CDR2 SVGIG (reference sequence). The V end was cut by 5 bases, the J end by 2 bases, with 10 bases between. There are 12 residues in the CDR3. DNA for the CDR3: TGTGCCTGGGTAATAGATACCTACGAGCAGTACTTC. Amino acid sequence: CAWVIDTYEQYF.

The V call is TRBV28, the J call TRBJ2-1, with D perhaps TRBD2 (6 bases). V was shortened by 3 bases and J by 10 bases, with 10 bases between the two germline ends. The CDR3 extends over 12 amino acids. CDR1 is MDHEN and CDR2 is SYDVKM in the germline V gene. CDR3 DNA: TGTGCCAGCAGTTTGGAGGGCCGGGAGCAGTTCTTC. This encodes CASSLEGREQFF.

The CDR3 is CASLGPRRDAIYF. The CDR3 DNA reads as TGTGCCAGCCTTGGGCCGCGAAGGGACGCCATATATTTT. This rearrangement joins TRBV2 to TRBJ1-3, with D possibly TRBD1 on 5 matching bases. The CDR3 runs 13 residues. Germline lookup yields CDR1 SNHLY and CDR2 FYNNEI. V was trimmed by 8 bases and J by 11 bases, leaving 19 bases between them. Full variable domain (rest looked up from reference TRBV2 and TRBJ1-3): EPEVTQTPSHQVTQMGQEVILRCVPISNHLYFYWYRQILGQKVEFLVSFYNNEISEKSEIFDDQFSVERPDGSNFTLKIRSTKLEDSAMYFCASLGPRRDAIYFGEGSWLTVV.

The rearrangement joins TRBV6-5 to TRBJ2-3; 12 nucleotides line up with TRBD2. Germline V CDR1 and CDR2: MNHEY, SVGAGI. This CDR3 region has 15 residues. Trimming removed 6 bases from V and 4 bases from J; junction bases left unmatched: 5. The CDR3 loop reads CASRQLAGGSDTQYF. In DNA, the CDR3 is TGTGCCAGCAGGCAACTAGCGGGGGGCTCAGATACGCAGTATTTT.

The chain is built from TRBV6-5 and TRBJ1-4; D is unclear. V was shortened by 4 bases and J by 0 bases, with 12 bases between the two germline ends. This CDR3 has 16 residues. Germline lookup yields CDR1 MNHEY and CDR2 SVGAGI. CDR3 bases: TGTGCCAGCAGTTTCTCGGGGAGGGCAACTAATGAAAAACTGTTTTTT. Translating it yields CASSFSGRATNEKLFF.

This clone appeared a single time. This chain links TRBV5-6 with TRBJ2-7; possibly TRBD1 for D (6 bases). The CDR3 consists of 14 residues. Germline V CDR1 and CDR2: SGHDT, YYEEEE. Trimming took off 1 base at V and 3 bases at J, with 11 bases between the two ends. The CDR3 region has the DNA TGTGCCAGCAGCTTGACAGGGAATAGCTACGAGCAGTACTTC. Translating it yields CASSLTGNSYEQYF.